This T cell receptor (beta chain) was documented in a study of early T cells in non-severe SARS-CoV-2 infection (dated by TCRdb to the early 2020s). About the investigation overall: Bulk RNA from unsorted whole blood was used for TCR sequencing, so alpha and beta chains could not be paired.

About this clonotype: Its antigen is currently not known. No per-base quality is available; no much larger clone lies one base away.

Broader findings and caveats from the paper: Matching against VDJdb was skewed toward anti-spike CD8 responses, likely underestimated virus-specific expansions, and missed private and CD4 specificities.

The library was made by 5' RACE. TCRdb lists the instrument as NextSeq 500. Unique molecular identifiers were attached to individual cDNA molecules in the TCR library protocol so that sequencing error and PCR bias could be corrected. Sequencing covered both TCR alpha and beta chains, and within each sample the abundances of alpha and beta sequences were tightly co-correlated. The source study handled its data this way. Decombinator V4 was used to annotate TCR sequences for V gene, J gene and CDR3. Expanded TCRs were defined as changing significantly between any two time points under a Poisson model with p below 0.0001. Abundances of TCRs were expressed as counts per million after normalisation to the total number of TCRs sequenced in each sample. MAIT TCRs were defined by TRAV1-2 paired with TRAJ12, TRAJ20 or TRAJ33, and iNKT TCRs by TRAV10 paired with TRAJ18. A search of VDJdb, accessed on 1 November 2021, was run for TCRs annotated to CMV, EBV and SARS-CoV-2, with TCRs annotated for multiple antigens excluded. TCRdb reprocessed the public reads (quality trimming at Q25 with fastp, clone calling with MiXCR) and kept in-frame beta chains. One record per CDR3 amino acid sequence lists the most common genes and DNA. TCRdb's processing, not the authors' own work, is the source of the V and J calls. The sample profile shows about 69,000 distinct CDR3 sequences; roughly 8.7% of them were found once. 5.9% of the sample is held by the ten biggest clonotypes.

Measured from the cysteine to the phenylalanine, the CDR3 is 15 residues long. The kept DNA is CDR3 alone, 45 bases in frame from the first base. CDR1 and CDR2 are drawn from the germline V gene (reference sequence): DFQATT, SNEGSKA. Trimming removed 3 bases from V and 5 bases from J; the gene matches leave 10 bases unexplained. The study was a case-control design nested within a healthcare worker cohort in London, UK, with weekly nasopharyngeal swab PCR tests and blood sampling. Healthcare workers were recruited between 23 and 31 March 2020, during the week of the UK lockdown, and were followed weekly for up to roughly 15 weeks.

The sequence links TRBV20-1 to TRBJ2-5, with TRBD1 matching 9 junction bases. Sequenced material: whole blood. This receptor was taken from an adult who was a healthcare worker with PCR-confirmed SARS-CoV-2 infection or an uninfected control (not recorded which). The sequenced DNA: TGCAGTGCTAGGGAACACACAGGGGGCGAGGAGACCCAGTACTTC. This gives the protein CSAREHTGGEETQYF.